These T cell receptor beta chains were read from a single sample in a study of beta chain features in type 1 diabetes. Repertoires were generated with immunoSEQ multiplex PCR, while TCRdb's copy carries only in-frame clones and drops some. The table records 130,000 to 150,000 clones, 8.5% to 12% of them present only once. Sequencing was performed on naive CD4+ T cells from blood. These receptors were collected from a man aged 18 to 35 in good health. Both conserved end residues are part of each CDR3. The order of the fields is V gene, clone size, J gene, D gene, CDR3 protein, CDR3 DNA. A D gene is named only where the DNA matches it firmly. Size values are once, few and many counts, or a class for expanded clones, and some rows have none.

TRBV4-3,NA,TRBJ2-4,NA,CASSPYGLAQNIQYF,TGCGCCAGCAGCCCTTACGGTCTAGCGCAAAACATTCAGTACTTC
TRBV11-3,few,TRBJ2-3,TRBD2,CASSSTSGGADTQYF,TGTGCCAGCAGCTCGACTAGCGGGGGGGCAGATACGCAGTATTTT
TRBV7-2,NA,TRBJ1-5,NA,CASSLVGQGGNQPQHF,TGTGCCAGCAGCTTAGTAGGCCAGGGCGGCAATCAGCCCCAGCATTTT
TRBV2,NA,TRBJ2-3,TRBD2,CASRDGLAGARSDTQYF,TGTGCCAGCAGAGATGGGCTAGCGGGGGCGCGCTCGGATACGCAGTATTTT
TRBV18,few,TRBJ2-7,TRBD2,CASSKGGLAGDYEQYF,TGTGCCAGCTCAAAGGGAGGACTAGCGGGGGACTACGAGCAGTACTTC
TRBV28,many,TRBJ2-3,NA,CASGNRVSRPDTQYF,TGTGCCAGCGGCAACAGGGTTTCCCGCCCAGATACGCAGTATTTT
TRBV7-2,NA,TRBJ1-6,NA,CASSPPRGNLGNSPLHF,TGTGCCAGCAGCCCTCCCAGGGGCAACCTAGGAAATTCACCCCTCCACTTT
TRBV18,few,TRBJ1-1,TRBD1,CASSQGQGNTEAFF,TGTGCCAGCTCACAGGGACAGGGTAACACTGAAGCTTTCTTT
TRBV4-3,few,TRBJ1-2,NA,CASSQDPNGRRGYTF,TGCGCCAGCAGCCAAGACCCCAATGGGAGGAGAGGCTACACCTTC
TRBV7-9,few,TRBJ1-2,TRBD1,CASSPQLSWGQANYGYTF,TGTGCCAGCAGCCCCCAATTGAGTTGGGGACAGGCTAACTATGGCTACACCTTC
TRBV11-1,NA,TRBJ2-1,TRBD2,CASSMTGLAGASSYNEQFF,TGTGCCAGCAGCATGACGGGACTAGCGGGGGCGAGCTCCTACAATGAGCAGTTCTTC
TRBV9,NA,TRBJ2-7,NA,CASSGGGLGEQYF,TGTGCCAGCAGCGGAGGGGGATTAGGGGAGCAGTACTTC
TRBV5-1,few,TRBJ1-2,NA,CASSYTEVANYGYTF,TGCGCCAGCAGTTATACAGAAGTCGCTAACTATGGCTACACCTTC
TRBV5-1,NA,TRBJ2-2,TRBD1,CASSRKGGANTGELFF,TGCGCCAGCAGCCGGAAAGGGGGCGCGAACACCGGGGAGCTGTTTTTT
TRBV25-1,few,TRBJ2-7,NA,CASSDLSYEQYF,TGTGCCAGCAGTGACCTCTCCTACGAGCAGTACTTC
TRBV7-9,few,TRBJ1-4,NA,CASSSNTGLEKLFF,TGTGCCAGCAGCTCCAATACAGGTCTTGAAAAACTGTTTTTT
TRBV9,NA,TRBJ2-7,TRBD1,CASSPTPPGQGSHEQYF,TGTGCCAGCAGCCCTACCCCGCCGGGACAGGGCTCCCACGAGCAGTACTTC
TRBV6-1,NA,TRBJ1-5,TRBD1,CATKETGGTQPQHF,TGTGCCACCAAAGAGACAGGGGGCACTCAGCCCCAGCATTTT
TRBV7-2,NA,TRBJ2-7,TRBD2,CASQAGGEQYF,TGTGCCAGCCAGGCGGGGGGTGAGCAGTACTTC
TRBV9,few,TRBJ2-3,TRBD2,CASTNLSGGPLRQYF,TGTGCCAGCACCAACTTGAGCGGGGGGCCCCTAAGGCAGTATTTT
TRBV7-2,NA,TRBJ1-5,TRBD1,CASSLTGVNQPQHF,TGTGCCAGCAGCTTGACAGGGGTAAATCAGCCCCAGCATTTT
TRBV10-3,many,TRBJ2-5,TRBD2,CAAGLAETQYF,TGTGCCGCCGGACTAGCCGAGACCCAGTACTTC
TRBV11-3,few,TRBJ2-2,TRBD2,CASSLGAAGAGELFF,TGTGCCAGCAGCTTAGGGGCCGCGGGGGCCGGGGAGCTGTTTTTT
TRBV11-3,NA,TRBJ2-1,TRBD2,CASSEWGASGGNEQFF,TGTGCCAGCAGCGAATGGGGGGCTAGCGGGGGCAATGAGCAGTTCTTC
TRBV11-2,few,TRBJ1-5,NA,CASSLAGYGNQPQHF,TGTGCCAGCAGCTTAGCCGGTTACGGGAATCAGCCCCAGCATTTT
TRBV4-1,NA,TRBJ1-2,TRBD1,CASSQVGQLTSNYGYTF,TGCGCCAGCAGCCAAGTGGGACAGCTAACTTCTAACTATGGCTACACCTTC
TRBV4-2,NA,TRBJ2-5,NA,CASSQEVRQHSTGRETQYF,TGTGCCAGCAGCCAAGAGGTACGCCAGCACTCGACAGGGAGGGAGACCCAGTACTTC
TRBV6-5,NA,TRBJ2-1,NA,CASSTTGRYNEQFF,TGTGCCAGCAGTACCACGGGAAGATACAATGAGCAGTTCTTC
TRBV6-5,NA,TRBJ2-7,NA,CASSYGQGGEQYF,TGTGCCAGCAGTTACGGACAGGGAGGGGAGCAGTACTTC
TRBV5-1,NA,TRBJ2-1,TRBD1,CASNRDRVNEQFF,TGCGCCAGCAACCGGGACAGGGTCAATGAGCAGTTCTTC
TRBV19,few,TRBJ2-1,NA,CASSSSSALSSYNEQFF,TGTGCCAGTAGTTCTTCTTCTGCGTTAAGCTCCTACAATGAGCAGTTCTTC